These 27 T cell receptor beta chains originate from one sample sequenced in a study of blood T cell repertoires in COVID-19. Sequencing was performed with immunoSEQ multiplex PCR; in TCRdb, only in-frame clones are kept and a portion is missing. The sample includes over 250,000 clones, 90% seen only once; the top ten take 1.1%. The sequenced sample was PBMCs or T cells enriched from blood (not recorded which). The origin of the receptors is a woman younger than 45 who had recovered from COVID-19.

This sequence joins TRBV25-1 and TRBJ1-5, with TRBD1 identical over 7 bases. V trimming: 3 bases; J trimming: 6 bases; junction bases outside the gene matches: 5. Germline CDR1 and CDR2: MGHDK and SYGVNS. The length of the CDR3 is 14 residues. This chain's CDR3 is CASSETGLGQPQHF. The CDR3 DNA is TGTGCCAGCAGTGAGACAGGGCTGGGTCAGCCCCAGCATTTT.

The V call is TRBV2, the J call TRBJ2-3, with TRBD2 as a possible D gene (6 bases). V lost 6 bases, J lost 2 bases, and 15 bases lay in between. Germline-derived CDR1 and CDR2 are SNHLY and FYNNEI. The CDR3 totals 15 residues. CDR3 DNA: TGTGCCAGCAGGCACCCGGGACTTCTCACAGATACGCAGTATTTT. The encoded protein is CASRHPGLLTDTQYF.

This clone was observed a few times. This sample also contains other DNA sequences that code for the same CDR3. The V gene is TRBV5-5, the J gene TRBJ2-7; 14 bases line up with TRBD2. The CDR3 contains 16 residues. V shed 0 bases and J 3 bases; nucleotides not matched to a gene: 2. The germline V gene encodes CDR1 SGHKS and CDR2 YYEKEE (reference sequence). The CDR3 reads CASSLAGTSGSYEQYF. The DNA for the CDR3 is TGTGCCAGCAGCTTGGCCGGGACTAGCGGGAGCTACGAGCAGTACTTC.

The CDR3 region is CATSRDPPRGVQETQYF. Here the CDR3 DNA reads TGTGCCACCAGCAGAGATCCCCCCAGGGGGGTACAAGAGACCCAGTACTTC. The chain couples TRBV15 to TRBJ2-5; weak D call: TRBD1 (7 bases). V was pared by 0 bases and J by 2 bases, with 16 bases between. CDR1 and CDR2 from the germline V gene are LNHNV and YYDKDF (reference sequence). The length of the CDR3 is 17 residues.

V usage is TRBV10-1 and J usage is TRBJ2-1, with 9 bases that match TRBD1. The CDR3 spans 16 residues. V lost 0 bases and J lost 6; bases outside the gene matches: 6. Germline CDR1 WNHNN, CDR2 SYGVQD (reference sequence). The CDR3 here is CASSESGTGNFNEQFF. CDR3 bases: TGCGCCAGCAGTGAGTCCGGGACAGGGAATTTCAATGAGCAGTTCTTC.

The CDR3 bases are TGTGCCAGCAGCCGACAGGGGGTAACCTCACCCCTCCACTTT. Encoded protein: CASSRQGVTSPLHF. V gene TRBV7-9 combines with J gene TRBJ1-6, with 9 bases lining up with TRBD1. Germline lookup yields CDR1 SEHNR and CDR2 FQNEAQ (reference sequence). The CDR3 contains 14 residues. Trimming cost V 5 bases and J 10 bases; bases outside gene matches: 6.

The J gene is TRBJ2-7, the V gene TRBV3-1 (or the pseudogene TRBV3-2); 8 nucleotides agree with TRBD2. The CDR3 covers 15 residues. V lost 2 bases and J lost 3; bases outside the gene matches: 6. CDR1 LGHDT and CDR2 YNNKEL come from the germline V gene (reference sequence). The CDR3 DNA follows: TGTGCCAGCAGCCAAATCAGCGGGAGTTACTACGAGCAGTACTTC. This gives the protein CASSQISGSYYEQYF.

The chain combines TRBV28 with TRBJ2-7; D is unresolved. This CDR3 is 12 amino acids long. CDR1 and CDR2 (germline): MDHEN, SYDVKM. The V end was cut by 8 bases, the J end by 1 base, with 9 bases between. This chain's CDR3 is CASAFRSYEQYF. In DNA form, the CDR3 reads TGTGCCAGCGCCTTCAGATCCTACGAGCAGTACTTC.

The chain joins TRBV5-4 to TRBJ2-2; D gene uncertain. Looked up from germline, CDR1 is SGHNT and CDR2 is YYREEE (reference sequence). The CDR3 length is 13 residues. Deletions cut 3 bases from V and 0 bases from J, with 3 bases between. This chain's CDR3 is CASSSTNTGELFF. CDR3 coding DNA: TGTGCCAGCAGCTCAACGAACACCGGGGAGCTGTTTTTT.

The chain links TRBV27 to TRBJ2-7; possibly TRBD2 for D (6 bases). V lost 9 bases and J lost 0, with 9 bases in between. Germline CDR1 is MNHEY and CDR2 is SMNVEV (reference sequence). The length of the CDR3 is 12 residues. DNA of the CDR3: TGTGCCAGTGGCGGGGCCTCCTACGAGCAGTACTTC. Residues: CASGGASYEQYF.

The V gene is TRBV27, the J gene TRBJ2-2; D gene uncertain. The CDR3 has 14 amino acids. V lost 0 bases, J lost 4 bases, and 6 bases lay in between. Looked up from germline, CDR1 is MNHEY and CDR2 is SMNVEV (reference sequence). The CDR3 region is CASSLSHGTGELFF. The DNA for the CDR3 is TGTGCCAGCAGTTTATCGCACGGCACCGGGGAGCTGTTTTTT.

The rearrangement uses TRBV6-6 and TRBJ2-7; 8 nucleotides agree with TRBD1. V lost 0 bases to trimming and J lost 6 bases; unmatched junction nucleotides: 4. Germline V gives CDR1 MNHNY, CDR2 SVGAGI (reference sequence). This CDR3 comprises 14 residues. The CDR3 is CASSYSPTGGEQYF. CDR3 coding DNA: TGTGCCAGCAGTTACTCGCCAACAGGGGGCGAGCAGTACTTC.

The genes are TRBV7-9 and TRBJ1-3, with 9 bases lining up with TRBD1. CDR3 size: 16 residues. Germline-derived CDR1 and CDR2 are SEHNR and FQNEAQ (reference sequence). V lost 5 bases to trimming and J lost 1 base; unmatched junction nucleotides: 6. Here the CDR3 reads CASSLSDRGSGNTIYF. The CDR3 bases are TGTGCCAGCAGCCTGAGCGACAGGGGGTCTGGAAACACCATATATTTT. Looking up the rest from reference TRBV7-9 and TRBJ1-3 gives the full variable domain: DTGVSQNPRHKITKRGQNVTFRCDPISEHNRLYWYRQTLGQGPEFLTYFQNEAQLEKSRLLSDRFSAERPKGSFSTLEIQRTEQGDSAMYLCASSLSDRGSGNTIYFGEGSWLTVV.

The rearrangement links TRBV10-3 to TRBJ2-2, with 8 bases identical to TRBD2. J was trimmed by 3 bases and V by 8 bases; bases with no gene match: 5. The CDR3 has 14 amino acids. The germline V gene encodes CDR1 ENHRY and CDR2 SYGVKD. The CDR3 region is CAIQSGSYTGELFF. In DNA form, the CDR3 reads TGTGCCATCCAGAGCGGGAGTTACACCGGGGAGCTGTTTTTT.

This chain links TRBV4-3 with TRBJ2-2; D gene unclear. With 4 bases removed from V and 6 bases from J, the gap between germline ends came to 15 bases. There are 15 residues in the CDR3. Germline CDR1 LGHNA, CDR2 YSLEER. CDR3 region: CASSRGPEYAGELFF. The CDR3 coding sequence is TGCGCCAGCAGCCGCGGCCCCGAATACGCCGGGGAGCTGTTTTTT.

The V and J genes are TRBV7-2 and TRBJ2-7; D is possibly TRBD2 (6 bases). The CDR3 has 15 residues. Trimming shortened V by 2 bases and J by 4 bases, and 15 bases separated the two germline ends. The germline gives CDR1 SGHTA, CDR2 FQGNSA. The CDR3 reads CASSLFIGGAYEQYF. DNA of the CDR3: TGTGCCAGCAGCTTATTTATTGGAGGGGCTTACGAGCAGTACTTC.

This chain joins TRBV5-4 and TRBJ2-7; D may be TRBD2 (6 bases). The CDR3 consists of 15 residues. Looked up from germline, CDR1 is SGHNT and CDR2 is YYREEE (reference sequence). V was clipped by 4 bases and J by 6 bases, with 20 bases between them. The DNA for the CDR3 is TGTGCCAGCAGCCCGTATCTCGGGAGAGAGGGCGAGCAGTACTTC. Protein product: CASSPYLGREGEQYF. The variable domain in full, with the rest retrieved from reference TRBV5-4 and TRBJ2-7, is ETGVTQSPTHLIKTRGQQVTLRCSSQSGHNTVSWYQQALGQGPQFIFQYYREEENGRGNFPPRFSGLQFPNYSSELNVNALELDDSALYLCASSPYLGREGEQYFGPGTRLTVT.

The chain joins TRBV4-3 to TRBJ1-4; 8 bases map to TRBD1. The CDR3 spans 18 residues. Trimming cost V 0 bases and J 2 bases; bases outside gene matches: 8. In germline, CDR1 is LGHNA, CDR2 YSLEER. Here the CDR3 DNA reads TGCGCCAGCAGCCAAGATAGGCAGGGGGCGCAGACTAATGAAAAACTGTTTTTT. Amino acid sequence: CASSQDRQGAQTNEKLFF.

The chain links TRBV18 to TRBJ1-5; D remains unclear. The V and J ends lost 5 bases and 1 base respectively, with 9 bases between them. The CDR3 is 14 residues long. Per germline, CDR1 KGHSH and CDR2 LQKENI. The CDR3 protein is CASSSQESNQPQHF. The CDR3 bases are TGTGCCAGCTCAAGCCAGGAAAGCAATCAGCCCCAGCATTTT.

The V and J genes are TRBV11-3 and TRBJ2-7; D not certain. Between the trimmed V and J ends, which lost 0 bases and 4 bases, there was a span of 10 bases. In germline, CDR1 is SGHNT, CDR2 YENEEA. The CDR3 totals 14 residues. The CDR3 is CASSLDRFSYEQYF. For the CDR3, the DNA is TGTGCCAGCAGCTTAGATCGTTTTTCTTACGAGCAGTACTTC.

This sequence joins TRBV30 and TRBJ1-2; D remains unclear. The CDR3 is 14 amino acids. Trimming took 3 bases from V and 4 from J, leaving 15 bases between them. The V gene's germline CDR1 is GTSNPN and CDR2 SVGIG (reference sequence). The CDR3 is CAWSRRDFPYGYTF. The CDR3, as DNA: TGTGCCTGGAGCCGAAGAGACTTCCCCTATGGCTACACCTTC.

The chain links TRBV5-1 to TRBJ2-3; no definite D call. The CDR3 covers 14 residues. Trimming cost V 4 bases and J 3 bases, with 12 bases left between them. The germline V gene encodes CDR1 SGHRS and CDR2 YFSETQ. CDR3 DNA sequence: TGCGCCAGCAGCCGAAACGACTGGACAGATACGCAGTATTTT. It translates to CASSRNDWTDTQYF.

The chain couples TRBV19 to TRBJ1-2; perhaps TRBD1 as D (5 bases). Looked up from germline, CDR1 is LNHDA and CDR2 is SQIVND (reference sequence). CDR3 length equals 14 residues. V lost 6 bases and J lost 5, with 16 bases in between. DNA of the CDR3: TGTGCCAGTAGGCTGAGGAGGGGCCCGTATGGCTACACCTTC. Translating gives CASRLRRGPYGYTF. The whole variable domain, filled in from reference TRBV19 and TRBJ1-2, reads DGGITQSPKYLFRKEGQNVTLSCEQNLNHDAMYWYRQDPGQGLRLIYYSQIVNDFQKGDIAEGYSVSREKKESFPLTVTSAQKNPTAFYLCASRLRRGPYGYTFGSGTRLTVV.

This chain uses TRBV18 with TRBJ1-5; TRBD1 matches 12 bases. Germline loops: CDR1 KGHSH, CDR2 LQKENI. The CDR3 sequence is 15 residues long. J was trimmed by 6 bases and V by 5 bases; bases with no gene match: 5. The CDR3 here is CASSSGTGGPQPQHF. In nucleotides, the CDR3 is TGTGCCAGCTCATCCGGGACAGGGGGCCCTCAGCCCCAGCATTTT.

The rearrangement joins TRBV7-2 to TRBJ1-2, with D maybe TRBD1 (6 bases). Germline V gives CDR1 SGHTA, CDR2 FQGNSA. V was cut by 6 bases and J by 1 base, with 15 bases left in between. This CDR3 has 15 residues. The chain's CDR3 is CASRTSPDSNYGYTF. In DNA, the CDR3 is TGTGCCAGCAGGACGTCCCCGGACAGTAACTATGGCTACACCTTC.

The J gene is TRBJ2-7, the V gene TRBV10-2; 8 bases are shared with TRBD2. The CDR3 sequence is 15 residues long. Trimming took 8 bases from V and 10 from J; bases not matched to a gene: 19. Looked up from germline, CDR1 is WSHSY and CDR2 is SAAADI. The CDR3 spells CASSTDGTGGTEQYF. CDR3 nucleotides: TGCGCCAGCTCGACGGACGGGACGGGAGGGACGGAACAGTACTTC.

The chain links TRBV7-2 to TRBJ2-1; 9 bases map to TRBD1. The germline V gene has CDR1 SGHTA and CDR2 FQGNSA. The junction had 7 bases not matched to a gene; V was cut back by 1 base and J by 9 bases. There are 15 residues in the CDR3. This chain's CDR3 is CASSLGITGGSEQFF. In DNA, the CDR3 is TGTGCCAGCAGCTTAGGAATTACAGGGGGCAGTGAGCAGTTCTTC.